This TCR beta chain was identified during a study of T cell changes during pregnancy in multiple sclerosis. The CDR3 contains 15 residues. The germline V gene has CDR1 SGHNT and CDR2 YENEEA. Trimming shortened V by 1 base and J by 3 bases, and 13 bases separated the two germline ends. Sequencing used immunoSEQ multiplex PCR; TCRdb keeps in-frame clones, though not all of them. The sample includes around 97,000 clones, 92% seen only once; the top ten take around 0.92%. The receptor's source is a female donor with multiple sclerosis, enrolled in a pregnancy study. This specimen consisted of peripheral blood, obtained after pregnancy. The chain couples TRBV11-3 to TRBJ2-7; D is unresolved. CDR3 in DNA: TGTGCCAGCAGCTTAGGAGACACAAAAATCTACGAGCAGTACTTC. Amino acids: CASSLGDTKIYEQYF.